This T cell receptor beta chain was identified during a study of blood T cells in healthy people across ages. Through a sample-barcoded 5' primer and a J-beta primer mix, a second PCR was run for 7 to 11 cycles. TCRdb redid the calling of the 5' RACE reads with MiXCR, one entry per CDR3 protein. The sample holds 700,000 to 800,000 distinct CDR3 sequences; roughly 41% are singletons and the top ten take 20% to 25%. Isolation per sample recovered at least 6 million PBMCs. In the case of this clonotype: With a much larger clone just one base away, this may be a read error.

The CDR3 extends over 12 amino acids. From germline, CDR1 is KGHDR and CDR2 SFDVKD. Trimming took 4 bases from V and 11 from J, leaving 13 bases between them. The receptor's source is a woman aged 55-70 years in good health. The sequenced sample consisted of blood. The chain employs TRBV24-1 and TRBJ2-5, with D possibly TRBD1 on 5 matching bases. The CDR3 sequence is CATSEWQGEQYF. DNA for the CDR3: TGTGCCACCAGTGAGTGGCAGGGTGAGCAGTACTTC.